This T cell receptor (beta chain) was obtained from a study of T cell repertoires in cytomegalovirus infection. Findings and caveats of the study: Ex vivo, HLA-C-restricted CMV-specific TCR beta clonotypes prevailed over the rest of the response.

V lost 5 bases to trimming and J lost 7 bases, with 23 bases between them. Germline V CDR1 and CDR2: DFQATT, SNEGSKA (reference sequence). The CDR3 runs to 15 residues. This clonotype was recorded a few times. Its matching antigen is unknown. MiXCR, applied by TCRdb to the reads, yields one record per CDR3 protein. Of hundreds of thousands of distinct CDR3 sequences listed, 15% to 20% are singletons. The TCR sequence derives from a human donor in good health (CMV status not recorded). Some clones in this sample may be carry-over from other donors' samples. The V gene is TRBV20-1, the J gene TRBJ1-1; D may be TRBD1 (6 bases). Input material: PBMCs. CDR3 sequence reads: CSAVRTNDRRGEAFF. Written as DNA, the CDR3 is TGCAGTGCTGTACGAACGAACGACAGGCGGGGTGAAGCTTTCTTT.